Following are 28 T cell receptor beta chains from one sample sequenced in a study of chemoradiotherapy in HPV16-positive cancers. Method: immunoSEQ multiplex PCR; TCRdb's copy keeps in-frame clones and lacks some. The sample has roughly 720 clones, 85% seen once. This specimen was tumor tissue, taken from a patient who underwent chemoradiotherapy. These TCRs come from a human donor with HPV-associated anogenital cancer.

This clone has only a few counts. V and J are TRBV4-3 and TRBJ1-1; the D gene is possibly TRBD1 (6 bases). The V gene's germline CDR1 is LGHNA and CDR2 YSLEER. The CDR3 runs to 16 residues. The V and J ends lost 1 base and 5 bases respectively, with 17 bases between them. As DNA, the CDR3 is TGCGCCAGCAGCCAAGTTTACGGGGGGCAAGGGACTGAAGCTTTCTTT. Its translation: CASSQVYGGQGTEAFF.

This clone appeared a single time. This sequence joins TRBV4-1 and TRBJ2-7; 10 positions match TRBD1. V lost 3 bases to trimming and J lost 6 bases; unmatched junction nucleotides: 14. Germline values: CDR1 MGHRA, CDR2 YSYEKL. The CDR3 consists of 17 residues. For the CDR3, the DNA is TGCGCCAGCAGCCAGACCCAAATTAGGACAGGGGGGGGCGAGCAGTACTTC. Its protein is CASSQTQIRTGGGEQYF.

This rearrangement joins TRBV30 to TRBJ1-2; D perhaps matches TRBD1 (6 bases). V was trimmed by 0 bases and J by 5 bases, leaving 13 bases between them. Germline V CDR1 and CDR2: GTSNPN, SVGIG (reference sequence). CDR3 size: 14 residues. The CDR3 sequence: CAWSVRGHVYGYTF. CDR3 DNA: TGTGCCTGGAGTGTACGGGGGCATGTGTATGGCTACACCTTC. Based on the CDR3 plus reference TRBV30 and TRBJ1-2, the full variable domain is SQTIHQWPATLVQPVGSPLSLECTVEGTSNPNLYWYRQAAGRGLQLLFYSVGIGQISSEVPQNLSASRPQDRQFILSSKKLLLSDSGFYLCAWSVRGHVYGYTFGSGTRLTVV.

V usage is TRBV7-3 and J usage is TRBJ2-3; 9 bases are shared with TRBD1. With V trimmed by 5 bases and J by 6 bases, 9 bases remained unmatched. Germline V gives CDR1 SGHTA, CDR2 FQGTGA. The CDR3 spans 15 residues. The CDR3 coding sequence is TGTGCCAGCAGCCTGGGACAGGGCGGCGCGGATACGCAGTATTTT. Translated, it gives CASSLGQGGADTQYF.

This chain links TRBV7-9 with TRBJ2-1; D gene ambiguous. The length of the CDR3 is 12 residues. V lost 5 bases and J 6 bases, leaving 8 bases between the germline ends. Germline V gene data show CDR1 as SEHNR and CDR2 as FQNEAQ (reference sequence). CDR3: CASSPPGNEQFF. The CDR3 coding sequence is TGTGCCAGCAGCCCCCCGGGCAATGAGCAGTTCTTC.

The rearrangement uses TRBV10-3 and TRBJ1-6, with D possibly matching TRBD1 (6 bases). Deletions cut 9 bases from V and 6 bases from J, with 15 bases between. Germline V gene sequence: CDR1 ENHRY, CDR2 SYGVKD. The CDR3 is 14 residues long. The CDR3 region is CAMASDSANSPLHF. The CDR3 DNA sequence: TGTGCCATGGCCTCGGACAGTGCTAATTCACCCCTCCACTTT.

The rearrangement links TRBV27 to TRBJ2-7; D might be TRBD2 (5 bases). The CDR3 totals 14 residues. Germline V gene data show CDR1 as MNHEY and CDR2 as SMNVEV (reference sequence). Trimming took off 6 bases at V and 3 bases at J, with 15 bases between the two ends. The CDR3 DNA sequence: TGTGCCAGCAGCCCCTCCCTAGCCTACTACGAGCAGTACTTC. Its translation is CASSPSLAYYEQYF.

In this sample, this clone turned up a few times. The CDR3 region is CASSLGNRGTYEQYF. The CDR3 DNA reads as TGTGCCAGCAGCTTAGGTAACAGGGGAACATACGAGCAGTACTTC. The chain couples TRBV7-9 to TRBJ2-7; 7 bases fit TRBD1. After removal of 1 base from V and 4 bases from J, the junction contained 7 bases not matched to a gene. Germline V gives CDR1 SEHNR, CDR2 FQNEAQ (reference sequence). This CDR3 spans 15 amino acids.

V usage is TRBV4-1 and J usage is TRBJ1-1, with a possible D match to TRBD1 (5 bases). The CDR3 totals 15 residues. CDR1 is MGHRA, CDR2 YSYEKL, per germline. With 1 base removed from V and 0 bases from J, the gap between germline ends came to 9 bases. Here the CDR3 DNA reads TGCGCCAGCAGCCAAGTCCCAGGGATGAACACTGAAGCTTTCTTT. Protein: CASSQVPGMNTEAFF.

The chain uses TRBV9 and TRBJ2-3; D is possibly TRBD1 (6 bases). The V gene lost 3 bases and the J gene lost 0 bases, with 14 bases spanning the gap. The germline V gene has CDR1 SGDLS and CDR2 YYNGEE. This CDR3 is 16 amino acids long. The CDR3 region is CASSEAGTPSTDTQYF. The CDR3 nucleotides are TGTGCCAGCAGCGAAGCCGGGACACCTAGCACAGATACGCAGTATTTT. Drawing the rest from reference TRBV9 and TRBJ2-3, the complete variable domain is DSGVTQTPKHLITATGQRVTLRCSPRSGDLSVYWYQQSLDQGLQFLIQYYNGEERAKGNILERFSAQQFPDLHSELNLSSLELGDSALYFCASSEAGTPSTDTQYFGPGTRLTVL.

This clone was seen a few times. The V gene is TRBV7-2, the J gene TRBJ1-1, with no clear D. Germline V CDR1 and CDR2: SGHTA, FQGNSA. The CDR3 length is 13 residues. Trimming pared 1 base from V and 11 bases from J, leaving 14 bases between. The CDR3 region has the DNA TGTGCCAGCAGCTTAGGTCTTCTTTGGAGGGCTTTCTTT. Amino acid sequence: CASSLGLLWRAFF.

The chain has TRBV6-6 and TRBJ2-3, with 7 nucleotides matching TRBD2. V lost 2 bases, J lost 3 bases, and 2 bases stayed unmatched. Germline V lookup: CDR1 MNHNY, CDR2 SVGAGI (reference sequence). This CDR3 is built from 14 residues. In DNA form, the CDR3 reads TGTGCCAGCAGTTACGTCGGGAGGACAGATACGCAGTATTTT. It specifies CASSYVGRTDTQYF.

The chain uses TRBV6-5 and TRBJ1-2; 7 bases map to TRBD1. Germline V gene lookup returns CDR1 MNHEY and CDR2 SVGAGI. The CDR3 extends over 14 amino acids. The J segment lost 5 bases and the V segment lost 7 bases, leaving 10 bases of the junction unmatched. The CDR3 reads CASTPTGRGYGYTF. The CDR3, as DNA: TGTGCCAGCACCCCGACAGGGCGAGGATATGGCTACACCTTC.

The chain joins TRBV11-2 to TRBJ2-2, with D perhaps TRBD2 (6 bases). Germline loops: CDR1 SGHAT, CDR2 FQNNGV. V was pared by 3 bases and J by 0 bases, with 8 bases between. This CDR3 comprises 15 residues. Here the CDR3 DNA reads TGTGCCAGCAGCTTGGGAGGCCCGAACACCGGGGAGCTGTTTTTT. Its protein product is CASSLGGPNTGELFF. Looking up the rest from reference TRBV11-2 and TRBJ2-2 gives the full variable domain: EAGVAQSPRYKIIEKRQSVAFWCNPISGHATLYWYQQILGQGPKLLIQFQNNGVVDDSQLPKDRFSAERLKGVDSTLKIQPAKLEDSAVYLCASSLGGPNTGELFFGEGSRLTVL.

The table lists this clone with a few counts. J is TRBJ2-6 and V is TRBV4-3; 8 nucleotides line up with TRBD1. The CDR3 totals 16 residues. Losses at the gene ends were 4 bases for V and 0 bases for J; bases not matched to a gene: 2. Germline V lookup: CDR1 LGHNA, CDR2 YSLEER. CDR3 in DNA: TGCGCCAGCAGCCTACAGGGGGGCTCTGGGGCCAACGTCCTGACTTTC. It is translated as CASSLQGGSGANVLTF.

The chain employs TRBV2 and TRBJ1-1; a weak D match, TRBD1 (5 bases). Germline V gene data show CDR1 as SNHLY and CDR2 as FYNNEI. V dropped 8 bases and J dropped 6 bases, with 25 bases sitting between them. The CDR3 is 16 amino acids. The CDR3 DNA is TGTGCCAGCGCTAGAGGACACGTGGGCCAGACGGCTGAAGCTTTCTTT. Translated: CASARGHVGQTAEAFF.

This clone was seen a few times. Written as DNA, the CDR3 is TGTGCCAGCAGTTACGCTGGACAGATCGGGTCCGAGCAGTACTTC. It translates to CASSYAGQIGSEQYF. The gene calls are TRBV6-5 and TRBJ2-7, with D possibly being TRBD1 (6 bases). V lost 2 bases and J 6 bases, leaving 17 bases between the germline ends. The CDR3 is 15 residues long. Germline CDR1 and CDR2: MNHEY and SVGAGI.

This chain connects TRBV5-1 to TRBJ1-5; TRBD1 might be the D (6 bases). Between the trimmed V and J ends, which lost 3 bases and 2 bases, there was a span of 12 bases. Per the germline V gene, CDR1 is SGHRS and CDR2 is YFSETQ. This CDR3 spans 15 amino acids. This chain's CDR3 is CASSSAPGGNQPQHF. As DNA, the CDR3 is TGCGCCAGCAGCTCCGCGCCAGGGGGCAATCAGCCCCAGCATTTT.

V gene TRBV28 combines with J gene TRBJ2-1; TRBD1 agrees at 7 bases. CDR3 size: 14 residues. CDR1 and CDR2 from the germline V gene are MDHEN and SYDVKM. V was pared by 6 bases and J by 4 bases, with 6 bases of the junction left unmatched. For the CDR3, the DNA is TGTGCCAGCAGCATGGGGACAGATTACAATGAGCAGTTCTTC. Translation gives CASSMGTDYNEQFF.

The chain is built from TRBV2 and TRBJ1-5; D is perhaps TRBD1 (5 bases). The CDR3 consists of 13 residues. Germline V gene lookup returns CDR1 SNHLY and CDR2 FYNNEI. Trimming stripped 4 bases from V and 4 bases from J, with 8 bases between. The CDR3 nucleotides are TGTGCCAGCAGTGGTCAGGGAAATCAGCCCCAGCATTTT. Protein sequence: CASSGQGNQPQHF.

The chain is built from TRBV6-1 and TRBJ1-2; D remains unclear. CDR1 is MNHNS and CDR2 is SASEGT in the germline V gene. This CDR3 is built from 12 residues. The V end lost 5 bases, the J end lost 8 bases, and 12 bases lay between the germline ends. CDR3 nucleotide sequence: TGTGCCAGCAGTCTACGGGATAACGGCTACACCTTC. This encodes CASSLRDNGYTF.

V gene TRBV9 combines with J gene TRBJ2-2; 8 bases match TRBD1. Germline assignment: CDR1 SGDLS and CDR2 YYNGEE. Trimming cost V 5 bases and J 1 base; bases outside gene matches: 7. CDR3 length: 16 amino acids. CDR3 residues: CASRETGTGNTGELFF. The CDR3 DNA reads as TGTGCCAGCAGAGAGACCGGGACAGGGAACACCGGGGAGCTGTTTTTT.

The chain combines TRBV7-9 with TRBJ2-5, with D perhaps TRBD2 (6 bases). Germline assignment: CDR1 SEHNR and CDR2 FQNEAQ (reference sequence). The V gene lost 1 base and the J gene lost 5 bases, with 20 bases spanning the gap. The CDR3 totals 17 residues. The CDR3 loop is CASSLGVLGDAGETQYF. As DNA, the CDR3 is TGTGCCAGCAGCTTAGGGGTCCTAGGAGACGCGGGGGAGACCCAGTACTTC.

The rearrangement uses TRBV7-9 and TRBJ1-5; tentatively, D is TRBD1 (6 bases). V was clipped by 0 bases and J by 7 bases, with 10 bases between them. This CDR3 region has 14 residues. CDR1 is SEHNR, CDR2 FQNEAQ, per germline (reference sequence). As DNA, the CDR3 is TGTGCCAGCAGCTTAGCCGGGGGGGGCCAGCCCCAGCATTTT. This codes for CASSLAGGGQPQHF.

The chain joins TRBV9 to TRBJ2-1; TRBD2 agrees at 8 bases. V lost 0 bases to trimming and J lost 0 bases; unmatched junction nucleotides: 5. The CDR3 is made up of 17 amino acids. Germline V gives CDR1 SGDLS, CDR2 YYNGEE. CDR3 in amino acids: CASSVGLAGSSYNEQFF. In DNA form, the CDR3 reads TGTGCCAGCAGCGTAGGCCTAGCGGGCTCCTCCTACAATGAGCAGTTCTTC.

V usage is TRBV6-1 and J usage is TRBJ1-2; D call uncertain. This CDR3 is 15 amino acids long. Trimming shortened V by 2 bases and J by 5 bases, and 15 bases separated the two germline ends. In germline, CDR1 is MNHNS, CDR2 SASEGT. The DNA of the CDR3 is TGTGCCAGCAGTGAATATCTATCAGGATCTTATGGCTACACCTTC. It encodes CASSEYLSGSYGYTF.

V is TRBV7-7 and J is TRBJ2-3, with a weak D call TRBD2 (5 bases). Trimming took 5 bases from V and 8 from J, leaving 14 bases between them. The CDR3 loop spans 13 amino acids. Germline lookup yields CDR1 SSHAT and CDR2 FNYEAQ (reference sequence). CDR3 amino acids: CASSPLVGGTQYF. The CDR3, as DNA: TGTGCCAGCAGCCCACTAGTCGGAGGTACGCAGTATTTT. The variable domain in full, completed from reference TRBV7-7 and TRBJ2-3, reads GAGVSQSPRYKVTKRGQDVTLRCDPISSHATLYWYQQALGQGPEFLTYFNYEAQPDKSGLPSDRFSAERPEGSISTLTIQRTEQRDSAMYRCASSPLVGGTQYFGPGTRLTVL.

This clone showed up just a few times. The V call is TRBV6-5, the J call TRBJ1-6, with D tentatively TRBD1 (6 bases). V lost 0 bases and J 10 bases, leaving 7 bases between the germline ends. The CDR3 has 13 residues. Germline CDR1 reads MNHEY; CDR2 reads SVGAGI. CDR3 nucleotide sequence: TGTGCCAGCAGTTACTCGGACAGATCACCCCTCCACTTT. Translation gives CASSYSDRSPLHF.